Each of the 8 T cell receptor beta chains below was sequenced from the same sample in a study of response to subunit inactivated influenza vaccine. TCRdb analysed the RT-PCR reads with MiXCR anew, one entry per CDR3 protein. The sample lists about 570,000 distinct CDR3 sequences, around 10% seen once, with roughly 9.6% in the top ten. The same data also contributed to another study, on T cells expressing NK-cell markers. That report adds: The TCR beta cDNA came from 5'RACE template switching with UMIs.

The sample here was PBMCs from blood, taken on the day of vaccination. Receptors originate from a man in his fifties who received an inactivated influenza vaccine.

The genes are TRBV28 and TRBJ2-3; D gene unclear. V shed 10 bases and J shed 1 base, with 18 bases lying between them. The germline V gene has CDR1 MDHEN and CDR2 SYDVKM. This CDR3 contains 15 residues. CDR3 protein: CATKRPANRTDTQYF. CDR3 nucleotide sequence: TGTGCCACCAAGCGACCGGCAAACCGCACAGATACGCAGTATTTT. Full variable domain (rest looked up from reference TRBV28 and TRBJ2-3): DVKVTQSSRYLVKRTGEKVFLECVQDMDHENMFWYRQDPGLGLRLIYFSYDVKMKEKGDIPEGYSVSREKKERFSLILESASTNQTSMYLCATKRPANRTDTQYFGPGTRLTVL.

V is TRBV29-1 and J is TRBJ2-1; weak D call: TRBD1 (5 bases). V gave up 4 bases and J gave up 6 bases, with 16 bases separating them. Germline-derived CDR1 and CDR2 are SQVTM and ANQGSEA. This CDR3 has 14 residues. The CDR3 is CSVVIGDQPNEQFF. The CDR3 nucleotides are TGCAGCGTTGTAATAGGGGATCAGCCCAATGAGCAGTTCTTC.

The chain joins TRBV5-1 to TRBJ2-4; D possibly corresponds to TRBD1 (5 bases). The germline V and J ends were trimmed by 0 bases and 7 bases, with 17 bases remaining between them. From germline, CDR1 is SGHRS and CDR2 YFSETQ. The CDR3 is made up of 16 amino acids. The CDR3 sequence: CASSLGPQGRQNIQYF. DNA of the CDR3: TGCGCCAGCAGCTTGGGTCCGCAGGGTCGGCAGAACATTCAGTACTTC.

This clonotype was seen a handful of times. The J gene is TRBJ2-7, the V gene TRBV20-1, with 8 nucleotides matching TRBD2. J was trimmed by 7 bases and V by 0 bases; bases with no gene match: 11. The CDR3 spans 15 residues. Germline values: CDR1 DFQATT, CDR2 SNEGSKA (reference sequence). CDR3 in DNA: TGCAGTGCTAGAGATTGGAGCGGGAGATCGGAGGAGCAGTACTTC. It yields the protein CSARDWSGRSEEQYF.

This clonotype was detected a few times. The V and J genes are TRBV12-3 or TRBV12-4 and TRBJ2-1; possibly TRBD2 for D (5 bases). Between the trimmed V and J ends, which lost 3 bases and 4 bases, there was a span of 10 bases. The CDR3 sequence is 14 residues long. The CDR3: CASSFPGVYNEQFF. CDR3 DNA: TGTGCCAGCAGTTTCCCCGGGGTATACAATGAGCAGTTCTTC.

The DNA of the CDR3 is TGTGCCAGCAGTGGAGGGATGCCAGGGGAGACCCAGTACTTC. Its protein product is CASSGGMPGETQYF. This sequence joins TRBV2 and TRBJ2-5; tentatively, D is TRBD1 or TRBD2 (5 bases each). CDR1 and CDR2 from the germline V gene are SNHLY and FYNNEI. The CDR3 runs 14 residues. Trimming took 4 bases from V and 5 from J, leaving 14 bases between them.

This clonotype has ten or more counts. No conserved phenylalanine or tryptophan ends this CDR3, so it is likely a read error. It is unclear where the CDR3 begins or ends on the DNA, so no DNA is shown, and the CDR3 is as TCRdb lists it. V gene TRBV10-3 combines with J gene TRBJ2-7; the table's D call, TRBD1, was not checked against the DNA. The germline gives CDR1 ENHRY, CDR2 SYGVKD. The CDR3 has 12 amino acids, counting both end residues. The CDR3 here is CAISGTGTDGSL.

This clonotype came up a few times. The chain combines TRBV6-6 with TRBJ2-5, with D unresolved. Germline V lookup: CDR1 MNHNY, CDR2 SVGAGI (reference sequence). The CDR3 is made up of 13 amino acids. V was shortened by 8 bases and J by 1 base, with 11 bases between the two germline ends. This CDR3 reads CASVATRQETQYF. The CDR3, as DNA: TGTGCCAGCGTGGCAACCCGCCAAGAGACCCAGTACTTC.